These T cell receptor beta chains were read from a single sample in a study of T cell responses to AZD1222 COVID-19 vaccine. Clones were sequenced by immunoSEQ multiplex PCR, and TCRdb holds only the in-frame ones, with some missing. The sample yields tens of thousands of clones, roughly 87% seen once. This sample comprised peripheral blood, obtained on day 0 of AZD1222 vaccination. The receptor set was obtained from an adult in good health. CDR3s include the opening cysteine and the closing phenylalanine or tryptophan. A D gene is named only where the DNA matches it firmly. Clone size appears in some rows only: once, few, many, or a class for an expanded clone.

CDR3: CASSVDANYGYTF
DNA: TGTGCCAGCAGCGTGGACGCGAACTATGGCTACACCTTC
D: NA
V: TRBV12-3/TRBV12-4
size: NA
J: TRBJ1-2

CDR3: CASSNYRGREGSPLHF
DNA: TGTGCCAGCAGCAACTACAGGGGCCGCGAGGGTTCACCCCTCCACTTT
D: TRBD1
V: TRBV5-6
size: NA
J: TRBJ1-6

CDR3: CASSSTLGGEDIQYF
DNA: TGTGCCAGCAGCTCCACTCTCGGGGGGGAGGACATTCAGTACTTC
D: TRBD2
V: TRBV5-4
size: NA
J: TRBJ2-4

CDR3: CASTQRQAEETQYF
DNA: TGTGCCAGCACCCAGAGACAGGCGGAAGAGACCCAGTACTTC
D: NA
V: TRBV6-5
size: NA
J: TRBJ2-5

CDR3: CASSLGIGQSYEQYF
DNA: TGTGCCAGCAGCTTAGGTATAGGGCAATCCTACGAGCAGTACTTC
D: NA
V: TRBV13
size: NA
J: TRBJ2-7

CDR3: CASSLDSNQPQHF
DNA: TGTGCCAGCAGCTTGGACAGCAATCAGCCCCAGCATTTT
D: NA
V: TRBV5-4
size: few
J: TRBJ1-5

CDR3: CASSPSGPNTEAFF
DNA: TGTGCCAGCAGCCCCTCGGGACCGAACACTGAAGCTTTCTTT
D: NA
V: TRBV3-1/TRBV3-2
size: NA
J: TRBJ1-1

CDR3: CASSLAGTDTEAFF
DNA: TGTGCCAGCAGCTTAGCCGGGACGGACACTGAAGCTTTCTTT
D: NA
V: TRBV7-6
size: many
J: TRBJ1-1

CDR3: CASSSEDKGDQPQHF
DNA: TGCGCCAGCAGCTCAGAGGACAAGGGGGATCAGCCCCAGCATTTT
D: NA
V: TRBV5-1
size: NA
J: TRBJ1-5

CDR3: CASNMGANVLTF
DNA: TGTGCCAGCAATATGGGGGCCAACGTCCTGACTTTC
D: NA
V: TRBV2
size: NA
J: TRBJ2-6

CDR3: CASSGLRGKGTDTQYF
DNA: TGTGCCAGCAGTGGTTTAAGGGGGAAGGGCACAGATACGCAGTATTTT
D: NA
V: TRBV6-1
size: once
J: TRBJ2-3

CDR3: CASSIEDRGWDEQFF
DNA: TGTGCCAGTAGTATTGAGGACAGGGGATGGGATGAGCAGTTCTTC
D: TRBD1
V: TRBV19
size: few
J: TRBJ2-1

CDR3: CASSLRGLNTEAFF
DNA: TGTGCCAGCAGCTTAAGGGGGCTGAACACTGAAGCTTTCTTT
D: TRBD1
V: TRBV11-2
size: NA
J: TRBJ1-1

CDR3: CASSLTLGGQPQHF
DNA: TGTGCCAGCAGTCTCACCCTAGGGGGGCAGCCCCAGCATTTT
D: NA
V: TRBV28
size: few
J: TRBJ1-5

CDR3: CASSWTGGSYEQYF
DNA: TGTGCCAGCAGCTGGACAGGGGGAAGCTACGAGCAGTACTTC
D: TRBD1
V: TRBV7-9
size: NA
J: TRBJ2-7

CDR3: CSVKRSQGLPVTDTQYF
DNA: TGCAGCGTTAAGCGGTCGCAGGGACTCCCGGTGACAGATACGCAGTATTTT
D: NA
V: TRBV29-1
size: NA
J: TRBJ2-3

CDR3: CASSFTGGASPNGYTF
DNA: TGTGCCAGCAGCTTTACAGGGGGCGCTTCTCCGAATGGCTACACCTTC
D: TRBD1
V: TRBV7-2
size: NA
J: TRBJ1-2

CDR3: CASSQEAGGSYNEQFF
DNA: TGTGCCAGCAGCCAAGAGGCAGGAGGATCCTACAATGAGCAGTTCTTC
D: NA
V: TRBV3-1/TRBV3-2
size: NA
J: TRBJ2-1

CDR3: CASPPGDKPYEQYF
DNA: TGTGCCAGCCCTCCAGGGGACAAACCCTACGAGCAGTACTTC
D: NA
V: TRBV6-5
size: NA
J: TRBJ2-7

CDR3: CASSLDGGTEAFF
DNA: TGTGCCAGCAGCTTAGATGGGGGTACTGAAGCTTTCTTT
D: NA
V: TRBV7-2
size: NA
J: TRBJ1-1

CDR3: CASSSSLGTEAFF
DNA: TGTGCCAGCAGCAGTAGCCTAGGGACTGAAGCTTTCTTT
D: NA
V: TRBV7-9
size: NA
J: TRBJ1-1

CDR3: CASQRTNEKLFF
DNA: TGTGCCAGTCAGCGGACTAATGAAAAACTGTTTTTT
D: NA
V: TRBV19
size: NA
J: TRBJ1-4

CDR3: CASSTSGGPMAQYF
DNA: TGTGCCAGCAGTACTAGCGGGGGGCCAATGGCCCAGTACTTC
D: TRBD2
V: TRBV2
size: NA
J: TRBJ2-5

CDR3: CASSSTGGNEKLFF
DNA: TGTGCCAGCAGCTCGACAGGGGGCAATGAAAAACTGTTTTTT
D: TRBD1
V: TRBV28
size: NA
J: TRBJ1-4

CDR3: CASSSPTESYNEQFF
DNA: TGTGCCAGCAGCTCACCCACGGAAAGCTACAATGAGCAGTTCTTC
D: NA
V: TRBV7-3
size: once
J: TRBJ2-1

CDR3: CASSLVEWNTEAFF
DNA: TGTGCCAGCAGCTTAGTTGAGTGGAACACTGAAGCTTTCTTT
D: NA
V: TRBV7-8
size: NA
J: TRBJ1-1

CDR3: CASSLGPRETQYF
DNA: TGTGCCAGCAGCTTAGGGCCCCGGGAGACCCAGTACTTC
D: NA
V: TRBV7-3
size: NA
J: TRBJ2-5

CDR3: CASSLDSEAFF
DNA: TGTGCCAGCTCACTCGACTCTGAAGCTTTCTTT
D: NA
V: TRBV18
size: NA
J: TRBJ1-1

CDR3: CASSLIPPGGNQPQHF
DNA: TGTGCCAGCAGTTTAATCCCCCCCGGAGGCAATCAGCCCCAGCATTTT
D: NA
V: TRBV28
size: NA
J: TRBJ1-5

CDR3: CASSHRGLDPYADTQYF
DNA: TGTGCCAGCAGCCACCGTGGACTGGATCCCTATGCGGATACGCAGTATTTT
D: NA
V: TRBV3-1/TRBV3-2
size: NA
J: TRBJ2-3

CDR3: CSVVQGAQETQYF
DNA: TGCAGCGTTGTTCAGGGGGCTCAGGAGACCCAGTACTTC
D: TRBD1
V: TRBV29-1
size: NA
J: TRBJ2-5

CDR3: CSASDSRYNSPLHF
DNA: TGCAGTGCTAGTGACAGTCGCTATAATTCACCCCTCCACTTT
D: NA
V: TRBV20-1
size: NA
J: TRBJ1-6

CDR3: CASRPKLGTAEDTGELFF
DNA: TGTGCCAGCAGGCCCAAGCTCGGGACAGCTGAAGACACCGGGGAGCTGTTTTTT
D: TRBD1
V: TRBV7-3
size: NA
J: TRBJ2-2

CDR3: CASSPRGAGAIGNTEAFF
DNA: TGTGCCAGCAGCCCTAGGGGGGCAGGAGCGATAGGGAACACTGAAGCTTTCTTT
D: NA
V: TRBV7-2
size: NA
J: TRBJ1-1

CDR3: CASSLTGGEYTDTQYF
DNA: TGTGCCAGCAGTTTAACAGGGGGCGAATACACAGATACGCAGTATTTT
D: TRBD1
V: TRBV27
size: NA
J: TRBJ2-3

CDR3: CAISETAGELFF
DNA: TGTGCCATCAGTGAGACGGCGGGGGAGCTGTTTTTT
D: NA
V: TRBV10-3
size: NA
J: TRBJ2-2

CDR3: CASSQETSTDTQYF
DNA: TGTGCCAGCAGCCAAGAGACCTCAACAGATACGCAGTATTTT
D: NA
V: TRBV4-2
size: once
J: TRBJ2-3

CDR3: CASSPLEGWGQENTEAFF
DNA: TGTGCCAGCAGCCCCTTAGAGGGGTGGGGACAGGAGAACACTGAAGCTTTCTTT
D: TRBD1
V: TRBV3-1/TRBV3-2
size: NA
J: TRBJ1-1

CDR3: CASSSGETQYF
DNA: TGTGCCAGCAGTTCCGGGGAGACCCAGTACTTC
D: NA
V: TRBV28
size: NA
J: TRBJ2-5

CDR3: CASKVPGQGAHEQYF
DNA: TGTGCCAGCAAAGTTCCGGGACAGGGGGCCCACGAGCAGTACTTC
D: TRBD1
V: TRBV6-5
size: NA
J: TRBJ2-7

CDR3: CASSLLTPNSGANVLTF
DNA: TGTGCCAGCAGCTTGCTGACACCAAACTCTGGGGCCAACGTCCTGACTTTC
D: NA
V: TRBV5-6
size: NA
J: TRBJ2-6

CDR3: CATSDSGDPTDTQYF
DNA: TGTGCCACCAGTGATTCGGGGGACCCCACAGATACGCAGTATTTT
D: NA
V: TRBV24-1
size: NA
J: TRBJ2-3